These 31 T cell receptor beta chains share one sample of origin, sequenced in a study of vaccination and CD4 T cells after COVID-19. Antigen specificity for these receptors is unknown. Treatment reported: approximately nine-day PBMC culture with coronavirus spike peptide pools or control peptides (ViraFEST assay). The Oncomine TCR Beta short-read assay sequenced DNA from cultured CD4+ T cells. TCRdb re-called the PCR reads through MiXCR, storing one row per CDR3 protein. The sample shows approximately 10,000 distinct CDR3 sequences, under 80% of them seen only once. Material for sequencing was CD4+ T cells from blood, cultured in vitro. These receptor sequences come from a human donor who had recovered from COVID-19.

For the CDR3, the DNA is TGTGCCAGCAGCCCAGGGTTGAGGGAAAAACTGTTTTTT. The encoded protein is CASSPGLREKLFF. The rearrangement uses TRBV7-9 and TRBJ1-4; a weak D match, TRBD1 (5 bases). V dropped 5 bases and J dropped 8 bases, with 12 bases sitting between them. Germline-derived CDR1 and CDR2 are SEHNR and FQNEAQ (reference sequence). This CDR3 is built from 13 residues.

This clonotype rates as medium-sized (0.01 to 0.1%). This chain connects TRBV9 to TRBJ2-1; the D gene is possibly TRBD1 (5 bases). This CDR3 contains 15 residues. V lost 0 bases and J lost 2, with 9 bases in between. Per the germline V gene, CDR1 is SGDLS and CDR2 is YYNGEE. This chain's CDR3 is CASSVGQGTYNEQFF. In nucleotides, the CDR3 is TGTGCCAGCAGCGTAGGGCAGGGTACCTACAATGAGCAGTTCTTC.

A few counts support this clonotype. CDR3 sequence reads: CASSLEGDGELFF. In nucleotides, the CDR3 is TGTGCCAGCAGCTTGGAGGGGGACGGGGAGCTGTTTTTT. V gene TRBV11-3 combines with J gene TRBJ2-2; D is tentatively TRBD1 or TRBD2 (6 bases each). Trimming stripped 3 bases from V and 7 bases from J, with 9 bases between. The CDR3 sequence is 13 residues long. Germline assignment: CDR1 SGHNT and CDR2 YENEEA. Full variable domain (remainder filled in from reference TRBV11-3 and TRBJ2-2): EAGVVQSPRYKIIEKKQPVAFWCNPISGHNTLYWYLQNLGQGPELLIRYENEEAVDDSQLPKDRFSAERLKGVDSTLKIQPAELGDSAVYLCASSLEGDGELFFGEGSRLTVL.

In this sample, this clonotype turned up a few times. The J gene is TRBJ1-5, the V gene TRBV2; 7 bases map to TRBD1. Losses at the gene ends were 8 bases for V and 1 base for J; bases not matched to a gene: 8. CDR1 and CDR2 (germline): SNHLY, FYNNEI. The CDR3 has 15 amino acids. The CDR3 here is CASSSQGGSNQPQHF. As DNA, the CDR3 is TGTGCCAGCTCGAGCCAGGGGGGGAGCAATCAGCCCCAGCATTTT.

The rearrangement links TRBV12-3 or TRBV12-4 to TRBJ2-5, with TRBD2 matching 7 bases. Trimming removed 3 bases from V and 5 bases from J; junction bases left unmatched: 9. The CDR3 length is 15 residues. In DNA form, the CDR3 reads TGTGCCAGCAGTTTTGCGCGGGGGATAGACGAGACCCAGTACTTC. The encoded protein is CASSFARGIDETQYF.

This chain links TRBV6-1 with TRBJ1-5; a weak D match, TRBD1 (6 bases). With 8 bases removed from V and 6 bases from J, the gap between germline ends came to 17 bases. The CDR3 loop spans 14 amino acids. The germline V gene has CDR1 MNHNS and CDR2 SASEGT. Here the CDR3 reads CASSLSGGLQPQHF. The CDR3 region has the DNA TGTGCCAGCTCCCTCTCCGGGGGGCTTCAGCCCCAGCATTTT.

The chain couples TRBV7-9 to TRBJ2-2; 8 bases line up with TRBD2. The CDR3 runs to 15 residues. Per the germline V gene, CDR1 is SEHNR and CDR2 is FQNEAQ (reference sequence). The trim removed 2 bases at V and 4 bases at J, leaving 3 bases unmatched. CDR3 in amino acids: CASSLSGGPTGELFF. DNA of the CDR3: TGTGCCAGCAGCTTAAGCGGGGGACCCACCGGGGAGCTGTTTTTT.

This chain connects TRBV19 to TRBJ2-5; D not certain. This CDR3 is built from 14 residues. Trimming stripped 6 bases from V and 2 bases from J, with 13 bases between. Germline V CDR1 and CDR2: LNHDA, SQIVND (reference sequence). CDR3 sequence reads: CASSRSRQQETQYF. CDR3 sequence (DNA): TGTGCCAGTAGCCGGAGTCGGCAGCAAGAGACCCAGTACTTC. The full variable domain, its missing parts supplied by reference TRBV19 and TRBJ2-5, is DGGITQSPKYLFRKEGQNVTLSCEQNLNHDAMYWYRQDPGQGLRLIYYSQIVNDFQKGDIAEGYSVSREKKESFPLTVTSAQKNPTAFYLCASSRSRQQETQYFGPGTRLLVL.

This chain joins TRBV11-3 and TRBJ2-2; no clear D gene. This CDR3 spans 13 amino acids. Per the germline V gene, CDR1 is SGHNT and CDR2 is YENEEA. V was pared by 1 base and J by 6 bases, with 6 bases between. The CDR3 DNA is TGTGCCAGCAGCTTAGTGAATCCCGGGGAGCTGTTTTTT. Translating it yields CASSLVNPGELFF.

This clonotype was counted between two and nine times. DNA of the CDR3: TGTGCCAGCAGTCGGGACGGGACGGATTCACCCCTCCACTTT. Translated, it gives CASSRDGTDSPLHF. This chain connects TRBV7-9 to TRBJ1-6; weak D call: TRBD1 (5 bases). Germline V gene data show CDR1 as SEHNR and CDR2 as FQNEAQ (reference sequence). The length of the CDR3 is 14 residues. Between the trimmed V and J ends, which lost 6 bases and 8 bases, there was a span of 14 bases.

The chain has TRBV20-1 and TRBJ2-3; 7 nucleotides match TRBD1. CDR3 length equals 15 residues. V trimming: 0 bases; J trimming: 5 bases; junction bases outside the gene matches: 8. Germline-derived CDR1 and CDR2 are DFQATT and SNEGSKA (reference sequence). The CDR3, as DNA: TGCAGTGCTAGAGACCCAGGGGGTTATCAAGATACGCAGTATTTT. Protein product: CSARDPGGYQDTQYF.

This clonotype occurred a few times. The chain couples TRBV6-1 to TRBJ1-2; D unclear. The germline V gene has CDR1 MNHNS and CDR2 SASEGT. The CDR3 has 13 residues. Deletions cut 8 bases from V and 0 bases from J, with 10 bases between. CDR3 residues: CASARTANYGYTF. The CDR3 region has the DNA TGTGCCAGCGCTAGGACGGCTAACTATGGCTACACCTTC.

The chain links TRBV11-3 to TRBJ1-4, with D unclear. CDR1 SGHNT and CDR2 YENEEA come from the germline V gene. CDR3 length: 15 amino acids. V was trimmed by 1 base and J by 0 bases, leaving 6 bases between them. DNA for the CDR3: TGTGCCAGCAGCTTAGGCGCCTCAACTAATGAAAAACTGTTTTTT. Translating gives CASSLGASTNEKLFF.

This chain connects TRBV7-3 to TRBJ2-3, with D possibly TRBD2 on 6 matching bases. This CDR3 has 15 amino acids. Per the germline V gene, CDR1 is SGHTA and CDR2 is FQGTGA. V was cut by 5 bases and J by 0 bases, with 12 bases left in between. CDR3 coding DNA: TGTGCCAGCAGCAAGACTAGGGATAGCACAGATACGCAGTATTTT. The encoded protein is CASSKTRDSTDTQYF. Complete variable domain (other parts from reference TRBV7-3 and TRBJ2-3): GAGVSQTPSNKVTEKGKYVELRCDPISGHTALYWYRQSLGQGPEFLIYFQGTGAADDSGLPNDRFFAVRPEGSVSTLKIQRTERGDSAVYLCASSKTRDSTDTQYFGPGTRLTVL.

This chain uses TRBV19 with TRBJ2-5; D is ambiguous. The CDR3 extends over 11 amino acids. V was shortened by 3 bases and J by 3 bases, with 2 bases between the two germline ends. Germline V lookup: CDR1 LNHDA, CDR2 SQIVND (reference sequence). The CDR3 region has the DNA TGTGCCAGTAGTATGGAAGAGACCCAGTACTTC. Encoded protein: CASSMEETQYF.

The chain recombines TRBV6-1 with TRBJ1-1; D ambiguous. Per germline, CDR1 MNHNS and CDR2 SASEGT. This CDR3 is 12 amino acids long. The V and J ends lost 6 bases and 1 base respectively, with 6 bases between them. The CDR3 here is CASSGRNTEAFF. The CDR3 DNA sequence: TGTGCCAGCAGCGGACGGAACACTGAAGCTTTCTTT.

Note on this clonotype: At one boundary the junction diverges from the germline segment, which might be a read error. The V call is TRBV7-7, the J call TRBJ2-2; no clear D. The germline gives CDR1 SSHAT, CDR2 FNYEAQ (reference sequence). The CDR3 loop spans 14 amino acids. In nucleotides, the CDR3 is TGTGCTAGCAGCCCCGATAAGAACACCGGGGAGCTGTTTTTT. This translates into CASSPDKNTGELFF.

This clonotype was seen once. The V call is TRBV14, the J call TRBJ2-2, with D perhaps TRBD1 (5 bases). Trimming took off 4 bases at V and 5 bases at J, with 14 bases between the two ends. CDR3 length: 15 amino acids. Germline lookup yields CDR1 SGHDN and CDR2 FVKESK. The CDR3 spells CASSPRTQLTGELFF. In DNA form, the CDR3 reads TGTGCCAGCAGCCCGAGGACACAACTTACCGGGGAGCTGTTTTTT.

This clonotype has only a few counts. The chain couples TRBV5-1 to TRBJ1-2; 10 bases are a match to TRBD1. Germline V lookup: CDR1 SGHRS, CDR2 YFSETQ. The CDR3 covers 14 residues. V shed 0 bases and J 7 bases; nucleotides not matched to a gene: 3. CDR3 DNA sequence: TGCGCCAGCAGCTTGGGGACAGGGGGTACTGGCTACACCTTC. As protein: CASSLGTGGTGYTF.

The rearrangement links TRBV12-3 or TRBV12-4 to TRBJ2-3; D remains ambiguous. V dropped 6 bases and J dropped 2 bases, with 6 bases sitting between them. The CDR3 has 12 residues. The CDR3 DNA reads TGTGCCAGCAGGACAACCACAGATACGCAGTATTTT. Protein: CASRTTTDTQYF.

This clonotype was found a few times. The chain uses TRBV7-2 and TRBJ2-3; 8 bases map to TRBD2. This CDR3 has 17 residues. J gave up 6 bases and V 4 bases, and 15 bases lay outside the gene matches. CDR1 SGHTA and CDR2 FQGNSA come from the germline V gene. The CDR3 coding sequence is TGTGCCAGCAGCTCCCCGACTCGCGGGGGGCCCGGGGATACGCAGTATTTT. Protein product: CASSSPTRGGPGDTQYF.

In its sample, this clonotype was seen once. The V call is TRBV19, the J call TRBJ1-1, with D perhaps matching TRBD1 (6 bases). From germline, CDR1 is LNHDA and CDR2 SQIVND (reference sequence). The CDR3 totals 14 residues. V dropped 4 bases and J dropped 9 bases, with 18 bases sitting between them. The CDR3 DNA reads TGTGCCAGTAGTAGCCGGACAGTTACCAACCAAGCTTTCTTT. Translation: CASSSRTVTNQAFF.

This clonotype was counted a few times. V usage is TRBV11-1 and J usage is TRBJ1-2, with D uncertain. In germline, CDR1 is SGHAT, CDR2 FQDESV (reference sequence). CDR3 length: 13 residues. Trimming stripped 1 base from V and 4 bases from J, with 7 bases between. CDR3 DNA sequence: TGTGCCAGCAGCTTAGAACCGGTCTATGGCTACACCTTC. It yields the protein CASSLEPVYGYTF.

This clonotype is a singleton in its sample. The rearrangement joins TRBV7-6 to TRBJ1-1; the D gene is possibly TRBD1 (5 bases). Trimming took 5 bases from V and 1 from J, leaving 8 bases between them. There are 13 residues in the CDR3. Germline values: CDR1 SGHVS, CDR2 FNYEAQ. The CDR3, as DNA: TGTGCCAGCAGCGTCCAGGGGAACACTGAAGCTTTCTTT. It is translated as CASSVQGNTEAFF.

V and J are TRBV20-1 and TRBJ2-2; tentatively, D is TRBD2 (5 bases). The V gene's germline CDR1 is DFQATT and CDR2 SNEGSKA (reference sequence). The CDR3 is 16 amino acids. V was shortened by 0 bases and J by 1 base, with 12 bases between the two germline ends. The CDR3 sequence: CSARDRRPGNTGELFF. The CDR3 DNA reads TGCAGTGCTAGAGATCGGAGGCCAGGGAACACCGGGGAGCTGTTTTTT.

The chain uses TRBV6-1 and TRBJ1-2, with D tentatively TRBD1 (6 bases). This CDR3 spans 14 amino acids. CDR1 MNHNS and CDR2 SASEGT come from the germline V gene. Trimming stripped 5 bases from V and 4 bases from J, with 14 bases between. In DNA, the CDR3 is TGTGCCAGCAGTAAAGAGACAGGCGCCTATGGCTACACCTTC. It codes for CASSKETGAYGYTF.

The chain's CDR3 is CASSQGDRGSYNEQFF. CDR3 DNA sequence: TGCGCCAGCAGCCAAGGAGACAGGGGATCCTACAATGAGCAGTTCTTC. This rearrangement joins TRBV4-1 to TRBJ2-1, with 8 bases matching TRBD1. Germline CDR1 reads MGHRA; CDR2 reads YSYEKL. Trimming removed 1 base from V and 1 base from J; junction bases left unmatched: 3. This CDR3 spans 16 amino acids.

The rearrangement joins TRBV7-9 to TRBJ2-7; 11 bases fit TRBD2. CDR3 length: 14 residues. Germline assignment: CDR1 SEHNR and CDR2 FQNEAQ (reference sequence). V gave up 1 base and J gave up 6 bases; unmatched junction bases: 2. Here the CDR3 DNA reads TGTGCCAGCAGCTTAGATACTAGCGGGAGCGAGCAGTACTTC. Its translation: CASSLDTSGSEQYF.

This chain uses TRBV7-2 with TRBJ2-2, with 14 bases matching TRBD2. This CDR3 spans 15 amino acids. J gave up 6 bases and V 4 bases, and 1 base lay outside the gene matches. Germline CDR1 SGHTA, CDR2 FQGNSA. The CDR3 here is CASSWGLAGAGELFF. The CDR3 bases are TGTGCCAGCAGCTGGGGACTAGCGGGAGCCGGGGAGCTGTTTTTT. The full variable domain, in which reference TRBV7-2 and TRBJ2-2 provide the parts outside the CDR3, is GAGVSQSPSNKVTEKGKDVELRCDPISGHTALYWYRQSLGQGLEFLIYFQGNSAPDKSGLPSDRFSAERTGGSVSTLTIQRTQQEDSAVYLCASSWGLAGAGELFFGEGSRLTVL.

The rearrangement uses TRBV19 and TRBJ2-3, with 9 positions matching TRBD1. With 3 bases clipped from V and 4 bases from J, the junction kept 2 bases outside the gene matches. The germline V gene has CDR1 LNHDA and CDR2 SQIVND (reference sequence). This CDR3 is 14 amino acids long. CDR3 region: CASSMGQGPDTQYF. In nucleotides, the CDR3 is TGTGCCAGTAGTATGGGACAGGGTCCAGATACGCAGTATTTT.

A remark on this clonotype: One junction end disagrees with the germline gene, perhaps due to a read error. This chain's CDR3 is CASSAGLSSIGGF. Written as DNA, the CDR3 is TGTGCCAGCAGCGCGGGACTGTCTTCTATAGGTGGCTTC. V and J are TRBV5-8 and TRBJ2-7, with D perhaps TRBD2 (6 bases). The CDR3 extends over 13 amino acids. Germline-derived CDR1 and CDR2 are SGHTS and YDEGEE.